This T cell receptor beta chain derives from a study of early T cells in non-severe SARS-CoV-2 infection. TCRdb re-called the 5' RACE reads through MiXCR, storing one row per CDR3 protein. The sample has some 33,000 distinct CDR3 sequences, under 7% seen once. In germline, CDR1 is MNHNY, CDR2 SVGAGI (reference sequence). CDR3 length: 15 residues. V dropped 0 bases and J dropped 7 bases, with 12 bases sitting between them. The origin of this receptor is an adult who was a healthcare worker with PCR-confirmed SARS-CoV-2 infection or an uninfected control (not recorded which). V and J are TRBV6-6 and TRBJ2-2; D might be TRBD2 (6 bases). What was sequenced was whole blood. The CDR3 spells CASSYSAPGGGELFF. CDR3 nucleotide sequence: TGTGCCAGCAGTTACTCCGCTCCCGGGGGCGGGGAGCTGTTTTTT.